This TCR beta chain stems from a study of cytomegalovirus exposure and HLA in healthy donors. Study-level points and caveats: It was reportedly the case that the classifier diagnosed cytomegalovirus status with high specificity and sensitivity. A later look showed TCR association rates differing by HLA locus, highest for DRB1 and lowest for HLA-C.

The CDR3 contains 15 residues. Germline assignment: CDR1 SEHNR and CDR2 FQNEAQ (reference sequence). V lost 5 bases, J lost 1 base, and 15 bases lay in between. 13 Jbeta primers and 60 Vbeta primers were used for the PCR. Profiled with immunoSEQ multiplex PCR; TCRdb holds only in-frame clones, not every one. There are 95,000 to 100,000 clones in the sample; around four fifths occur only once, and roughly 4% lies in the top ten. As to this clone: Its antigen is not identified.

This sequence originates from a man in his forties or fifties in good health and CMV-seronegative. Sample: PBMCs. The chain joins TRBV7-9 to TRBJ2-7; D is possibly TRBD2 (7 bases). The chain's CDR3 is CASSLRGGASYEQYF. The CDR3 nucleotides read TGTGCCAGCAGCCTCCGCGGGGGCGCTTCCTACGAGCAGTACTTC. Full variable domain (rest looked up from reference TRBV7-9 and TRBJ2-7): DTGVSQNPRHKITKRGQNVTFRCDPISEHNRLYWYRQTLGQGPEFLTYFQNEAQLEKSRLLSDRFSAERPKGSFSTLEIQRTEQGDSAMYLCASSLRGGASYEQYFGPGTRLTVT.